These 22 T cell receptor beta chains originate from one sample sequenced in a study of cytomegalovirus exposure and HLA in healthy donors. The study ran its PCR with 60 Vbeta and 13 Jbeta primers. Measured with immunoSEQ multiplex PCR; TCRdb has only the in-frame clones, and not every one. The repertoire holds 210,000 or so clones, with about 84% as singletons. Sequences were obtained from PBMCs. The source of these receptors is a human donor in good health.

The V call is TRBV2, the J call TRBJ2-7, with D maybe TRBD2 (5 bases). The germline V and J ends were trimmed by 4 bases and 1 base, with 5 bases remaining between them. The CDR3 has 12 residues. Germline V gives CDR1 SNHLY, CDR2 FYNNEI. CDR3 DNA sequence: TGTGCCAGCAGTGGGGAGTCCTACGAGCAGTACTTC. It encodes CASSGESYEQYF.

As regards this clone: The final CDR3 position lacks the conserved phenylalanine or tryptophan, pointing to a likely read error. CDR3 residues: CASSEGSGSYGYTL. In DNA form, the CDR3 reads TGTGCCAGCAGTGAAGGATCCGGGAGCTATGGCTACACCCTC. This chain joins TRBV6-1 and TRBJ1-2; the D is unclear. The germline V gene has CDR1 MNHNS and CDR2 SASEGT. V lost 1 base, J lost 4 bases, and 10 bases lay in between. CDR3 length: 14 amino acids.

The gene calls are TRBV5-4 and TRBJ2-5; D unclear. This CDR3 is built from 12 residues. Germline CDR1 and CDR2: SGHNT and YYREEE (reference sequence). Trimming cost V 3 bases and J 5 bases, with 8 bases left between them. CDR3 protein: CASSSPGETQYF. The CDR3 coding sequence is TGTGCCAGCAGCTCACCTGGCGAGACCCAGTACTTC.

The chain is built from TRBV11-3 and TRBJ2-1; 14 positions match TRBD2. The trim removed 5 bases at V and 7 bases at J, leaving 7 bases unmatched. The CDR3 has 16 residues. In germline, CDR1 is SGHNT, CDR2 YENEEA. The CDR3 coding sequence is TGTGCCAGCAGCCCAAGAGGGACTAGCGGGAGAAATGAGCAGTTCTTC. Its protein is CASSPRGTSGRNEQFF.

This clone was detected a few times. The rearrangement uses TRBV7-9 and TRBJ2-1; D possibly corresponds to TRBD1 (5 bases). Germline loops: CDR1 SEHNR, CDR2 FQNEAQ (reference sequence). The V and J ends lost 0 bases and 11 bases respectively, with 17 bases between them. The CDR3 has 15 amino acids. CDR3 residues: CASSLAPSDSDKQFF. The DNA for the CDR3 is TGTGCCAGCAGCTTAGCCCCTTCCGACAGCGACAAGCAGTTCTTC. The entire variable domain, with the rest obtained from reference TRBV7-9 and TRBJ2-1, is as follows: DTGVSQNPRHKITKRGQNVTFRCDPISEHNRLYWYRQTLGQGPEFLTYFQNEAQLEKSRLLSDRFSAERPKGSFSTLEIQRTEQGDSAMYLCASSLAPSDSDKQFFGPGTRLTVL.

The chain uses TRBV19 and TRBJ2-1; 7 bases fit TRBD1. Germline-derived CDR1 and CDR2 are LNHDA and SQIVND (reference sequence). CDR3 length: 15 residues. After removal of 7 bases from V and 7 bases from J, the junction contained 13 bases not matched to a gene. As DNA, the CDR3 is TGTGCCAGTAACCGACAGGGTAGCCGTAATAATGAGCAGTTCTTC. It translates to CASNRQGSRNNEQFF.

The V and J genes are TRBV10-3 and TRBJ1-4; the match to TRBD1 covers 7 bases. In germline, CDR1 is ENHRY, CDR2 SYGVKD. The CDR3 sequence is 13 residues long. V shed 10 bases, J shed 5 bases, and the junction held 7 bases outside the gene matches. The CDR3 protein is CATAGQQNEKLFF. The CDR3 DNA reads TGTGCCACCGCGGGACAGCAGAATGAAAAACTGTTTTTT.

This sequence joins TRBV28 and TRBJ2-5, with D perhaps TRBD1 (5 bases). The germline V gene has CDR1 MDHEN and CDR2 SYDVKM. The CDR3 covers 17 residues. V was cut by 7 bases and J by 7 bases, with 28 bases left in between. The CDR3 DNA is TGTGCCAGCAAATCGATCCAGGGAATACCGGTTGTAGGGACCCAGTACTTC. It yields the protein CASKSIQGIPVVGTQYF. Looking up the rest from reference TRBV28 and TRBJ2-5 gives the full variable domain: DVKVTQSSRYLVKRTGEKVFLECVQDMDHENMFWYRQDPGLGLRLIYFSYDVKMKEKGDIPEGYSVSREKKERFSLILESASTNQTSMYLCASKSIQGIPVVGTQYFGPGTRLLVL.

Remarks on this clone: This sample also contains other DNA sequences that code for the same CDR3. The chain couples TRBV6-5 to TRBJ2-5; 9 nucleotides match TRBD1. V shed 4 bases and J 5 bases; nucleotides not matched to a gene: 11. Germline lookup yields CDR1 MNHEY and CDR2 SVGAGI. The CDR3 is made up of 16 amino acids. The CDR3 here is CASSLGGTGLDETQYF. The CDR3 nucleotides read TGTGCCAGCAGTTTGGGAGGGACAGGGTTGGATGAGACCCAGTACTTC.

The chain couples TRBV29-1 to TRBJ2-1, with TRBD2 matching 10 bases. The CDR3 has 14 residues. J gave up 7 bases and V 4 bases, and 7 bases lay outside the gene matches. Germline V gene data show CDR1 as SQVTM and CDR2 as ANQGSEA. CDR3 protein: CSVGGLAGVNEQFF. The CDR3 nucleotides read TGCAGCGTTGGGGGGCTAGCGGGAGTAAATGAGCAGTTCTTC.

This chain connects TRBV11-2 to TRBJ2-7, with 9 bases aligning to TRBD1. The CDR3 totals 14 residues. J was trimmed by 3 bases and V by 1 base; bases with no gene match: 1. Germline CDR1 is SGHAT and CDR2 is FQNNGV. CDR3 protein: CASSLGQGGYEQYF. The CDR3 nucleotides read TGTGCCAGCAGCTTAGGACAGGGGGGCTACGAGCAGTACTTC.

The CDR3 spells CASSLGRYGYTF. CDR3 coding DNA: TGTGCCAGCAGTTTAGGGAGATATGGCTACACCTTC. The rearrangement links TRBV28 to TRBJ1-2; D remains unclear. From germline, CDR1 is MDHEN and CDR2 SYDVKM. The CDR3 has 12 residues. Trimming removed 2 bases from V and 5 bases from J, with 6 bases in between.

The gene calls are TRBV11-2 and TRBJ2-3, with D tentatively TRBD2 (6 bases). With 3 bases removed from V and 0 bases from J, the gap between germline ends came to 19 bases. The V gene's germline CDR1 is SGHAT and CDR2 FQNNGV. The CDR3 runs 18 residues. CDR3 sequence: CASSFLVTGDVSTDTQYF. Here the CDR3 DNA reads TGTGCCAGCAGCTTTTTGGTCACGGGAGACGTTAGCACAGATACGCAGTATTTT.

The count of this clone is one. This rearrangement joins TRBV7-9 to TRBJ2-2; the D gene is possibly TRBD2 (5 bases). Trimming removed 4 bases at V and 3 bases at J, with 15 bases between. The CDR3 is made up of 16 amino acids. CDR1 is SEHNR, CDR2 FQNEAQ, per germline (reference sequence). CDR3 region: CASSSGLERDTGELFF. As DNA, the CDR3 is TGTGCCAGCAGCTCCGGACTGGAGCGAGACACCGGGGAGCTGTTTTTT.

The chain is built from TRBV7-3 and TRBJ2-1, with D perhaps TRBD2 (6 bases). The length of the CDR3 is 12 residues. CDR1 and CDR2 from the germline V gene are SGHTA and FQGTGA. Trimming left V 5 bases short and J 10 bases short, with 12 bases between. CDR3 DNA sequence: TGTGCCAGCAGCCCGGGGACTTCGGAGCAGTTCTTC. This gives the protein CASSPGTSEQFF.

The chain couples TRBV10-3 to TRBJ1-4; 9 nucleotides line up with TRBD1. Trimming took 2 bases from V and 5 from J; bases not matched to a gene: 6. The CDR3 extends over 16 amino acids. The germline V gene encodes CDR1 ENHRY and CDR2 SYGVKD. CDR3 region: CAISERRQGENEKLFF. The DNA for the CDR3 is TGTGCCATCAGTGAGAGGCGACAGGGGGAAAATGAAAAACTGTTTTTT.

This chain links TRBV5-1 with TRBJ2-7, with a possible D match to TRBD1 (6 bases). Trimming pared 8 bases from V and 1 base from J, leaving 16 bases between. CDR1 and CDR2 from the germline V gene are SGHRS and YFSETQ. The CDR3 extends over 14 amino acids. The CDR3 sequence is CASGQTGPSYEQYF. DNA for the CDR3: TGCGCCAGTGGACAGACAGGACCGTCCTACGAGCAGTACTTC.

This rearrangement joins TRBV11-3 to TRBJ2-2; 7 nucleotides match TRBD1. This CDR3 spans 16 amino acids. V shed 4 bases, J shed 0 bases, and the junction held 5 bases outside the gene matches. CDR1 and CDR2 (germline): SGHNT, YENEEA. The CDR3, as DNA: TGTGCCAGCAGCTGGGACAGTCGCGCGAACACCGGGGAGCTGTTTTTT. This translates into CASSWDSRANTGELFF.

The J gene is TRBJ2-3, the V gene TRBV5-8, with TRBD1 matching 7 bases. Germline lookup yields CDR1 SGHTS and CDR2 YDEGEE. CDR3 length: 13 residues. CDR3 sequence (DNA): TGTGCGAGCGAGGGGGCTAGCACAGATACGCAGTATTTT. Translation gives CASEGASTDTQYF.

The chain has TRBV5-1 and TRBJ2-1, with 7 nucleotides matching TRBD2. Trimming took 4 bases from V and 0 from J; bases not matched to a gene: 4. The germline V gene has CDR1 SGHRS and CDR2 YFSETQ. This CDR3 contains 15 residues. This CDR3 is CASSMLADSYNEQFF. The DNA of the CDR3 is TGCGCCAGCAGCATGCTAGCGGACTCCTACAATGAGCAGTTCTTC. The full variable domain, completed using reference TRBV5-1 and TRBJ2-1, is KAGVTQTPRYLIKTRGQQVTLSCSPISGHRSVSWYQQTPGQGLQFLFEYFSETQRNKGNFPGRFSGRQFSNSRSEMNVSTLELGDSALYLCASSMLADSYNEQFFGPGTRLTVL.

The CDR3 loop reads CASSLLEGGELFF. CDR3 coding DNA: TGTGCCAGCAGCTTGTTGGAGGGCGGGGAGCTGTTTTTT. This sequence joins TRBV7-2 and TRBJ2-2; D possibly corresponds to TRBD2 (6 bases). The CDR3 has 13 residues. With 3 bases removed from V and 7 bases from J, the gap between germline ends came to 9 bases. CDR1 and CDR2 from the germline V gene are SGHTA and FQGNSA. The complete variable domain, with remaining parts taken from reference TRBV7-2 and TRBJ2-2, reads GAGVSQSPSNKVTEKGKDVELRCDPISGHTALYWYRQSLGQGLEFLIYFQGNSAPDKSGLPSDRFSAERTGGSVSTLTIQRTQQEDSAVYLCASSLLEGGELFFGEGSRLTVL.

The V gene is TRBV5-1, the J gene TRBJ2-1, with TRBD2 matching over 7 bases. The CDR3 spans 16 residues. Germline loops: CDR1 SGHRS, CDR2 YFSETQ. The V gene end was trimmed by 4 bases and the J gene end by 2 bases; junction bases not matched to a gene: 9. CDR3 sequence (DNA): TGCGCCAGCAGCCCAGAGGCTAGCGGTGCCTACAATGAGCAGTTCTTC. As protein: CASSPEASGAYNEQFF.